The next 31 T cell receptor beta chains were all read from a single sample in a study of cytomegalovirus exposure and HLA in healthy donors. The PCR employed 60 Vbeta primers together with 13 Jbeta primers. The table came from immunoSEQ multiplex PCR; TCRdb's copy has only in-frame clones and leaves some out. In the table there are nearly 300,000 clones, about nine tenths of which are singletons. Sequencing was carried out using PBMCs. These receptors originate from a man aged 35-49 years in good health and CMV-seropositive.

The V call is TRBV18, the J call TRBJ2-7; no definite D call. The V end was cut by 6 bases, the J end by 6 bases, with 18 bases between. The CDR3 covers 14 residues. CDR1 and CDR2 (germline): KGHSH, LQKENI. The CDR3 here is CASSIDNSLSEQYF. DNA of the CDR3: TGTGCCAGCTCGATAGACAATTCCCTCTCCGAGCAGTACTTC.

The genes are TRBV4-3 and TRBJ2-2, with a weak D call TRBD1 (6 bases). Germline V gives CDR1 LGHNA, CDR2 YSLEER. The length of the CDR3 is 17 residues. Trimming took off 0 bases at V and 3 bases at J, with 14 bases between the two ends. The CDR3 DNA reads as TGCGCCAGCAGCCAAGATTCGGCAGGGGTTTACACCGGGGAGCTGTTTTTT. Amino acid sequence: CASSQDSAGVYTGELFF.

This chain links TRBV7-2 with TRBJ2-5; 8 bases line up with TRBD1. CDR1 and CDR2 from the germline V gene are SGHTA and FQGNSA. J gave up 2 bases and V 5 bases, and 13 bases lay outside the gene matches. CDR3 length: 17 residues. The DNA of the CDR3 is TGTGCCAGCAGCCACCTACTTCTCAGGGGGCGGCAAGAGACCCAGTACTTC. The encoded protein is CASSHLLLRGRQETQYF.

V and J are TRBV19 and TRBJ1-2; D unresolved. Germline-derived CDR1 and CDR2 are LNHDA and SQIVND (reference sequence). The V gene lost 5 bases and the J gene lost 1 base, with 17 bases spanning the gap. This CDR3 region has 16 residues. The CDR3 region has the DNA TGTGCCAGTAGTTGGAGCGTTGACCCCCGTAACTATGGCTACACCTTC. As protein: CASSWSVDPRNYGYTF.

Note on this clone: The junction shows a germline mismatch at one end, possibly a read error. The J gene is TRBJ2-3, the V gene TRBV7-7, with 16 bases matching TRBD2. The CDR3 loop spans 18 amino acids. The germline CDR1 and CDR2 sequences are SSHAT and FNYEAQ (reference sequence). In nucleotides, the CDR3 is TGTGCTAGCAGCCCGGGACTAGCGGGAGGGCCAACTTTAGATACGCAGTATTTT. Translated, it gives CASSPGLAGGPTLDTQYF.

The CDR3, as DNA: TGTGCCAGCAACACGGGAACCTCCTACAATGAGCAGTTCTTC. Its translation: CASNTGTSYNEQFF. V usage is TRBV6-5 and J usage is TRBJ2-1, with D possibly being TRBD2 (5 bases). V lost 7 bases to trimming and J lost 0 bases, with 10 bases between them. CDR1 and CDR2 (germline): MNHEY, SVGAGI. The CDR3 loop spans 14 amino acids.

This clone showed up just once. The chain carries TRBV27 and TRBJ2-2; TRBD1 is a possible D gene (6 bases). CDR3 length equals 16 residues. The V gene's germline CDR1 is MNHEY and CDR2 SMNVEV (reference sequence). Trimming pared 0 bases from V and 0 bases from J, leaving 8 bases between. CDR3 sequence reads: CASSLSTGSNTGELFF. The CDR3 nucleotides are TGTGCCAGCAGTTTATCCACAGGGTCGAACACCGGGGAGCTGTTTTTT.

The chain couples TRBV5-1 to TRBJ2-1; TRBD2 agrees at 14 bases. Trimming took 3 bases from V and 8 from J; bases not matched to a gene: 1. This CDR3 has 14 amino acids. The germline CDR1 and CDR2 sequences are SGHRS and YFSETQ. The CDR3 DNA sequence: TGCGCCAGCAGCTGGGGACTAGCGGGAGATGAGCAGTTCTTC. It codes for CASSWGLAGDEQFF.

CDR3 amino acids: CASSKGTSGYNEQFF. CDR3 in DNA: TGTGCCAGCAGCAAAGGGACTAGCGGGTACAATGAGCAGTTCTTC. The chain couples TRBV21-1 to TRBJ2-1; no DNA check was done on the table's D call, TRBD2. TRBV21-1 is a documented pseudogene. CDR3 length: 15 residues.

This chain joins TRBV7-6 and TRBJ2-2, with D maybe TRBD2 (5 bases). CDR1 and CDR2 (germline): SGHVS, FNYEAQ. Trimming shortened V by 0 bases and J by 4 bases, and 9 bases separated the two germline ends. CDR3 length equals 15 residues. The CDR3 DNA is TGTGCCAGCAGCTTAGCGATGCGGGCCACCGGGGAGCTGTTTTTT. Its translation is CASSLAMRATGELFF.

This chain connects TRBV27 to TRBJ2-7; D perhaps matches TRBD2 (5 bases). This CDR3 has 14 amino acids. Germline lookup yields CDR1 MNHEY and CDR2 SMNVEV (reference sequence). V lost 1 base to trimming and J lost 2 bases, with 9 bases between them. The CDR3 region is CASSLFAGAYEQYF. CDR3 coding DNA: TGTGCCAGCAGTTTATTCGCCGGGGCCTACGAGCAGTACTTC.

The chain links TRBV29-1 to TRBJ2-3, with D tentatively TRBD2 (5 bases). V was trimmed by 3 bases and J by 8 bases, leaving 15 bases between them. CDR3 size: 13 residues. CDR1 is SQVTM and CDR2 is ANQGSEA in the germline V gene. As DNA, the CDR3 is TGCAGCGTTGATCCGCTAGCAGATACTACGCAGTATTTT. Protein product: CSVDPLADTTQYF.

This clone was picked up one time. This chain connects TRBV5-6 to TRBJ2-7, with a tentative D call TRBD1 (6 bases). Trimming removed 4 bases from V and 2 bases from J, with 16 bases in between. The CDR3 spans 15 residues. Per germline, CDR1 SGHDT and CDR2 YYEEEE. CDR3 sequence: CASSALRGKAYEQYF. The CDR3 DNA reads as TGTGCCAGCAGCGCGCTTAGGGGGAAGGCCTACGAGCAGTACTTC.

The chain joins TRBV27 to TRBJ2-3; D possibly corresponds to TRBD1 (5 bases). The CDR3 sequence is 14 residues long. The ends were cut back, 11 bases at V and 3 bases at J, with 18 bases in the middle. Germline V lookup: CDR1 MNHEY, CDR2 SMNVEV (reference sequence). CDR3 loop: CASQEQDRTDTQYF. CDR3 in DNA: TGTGCCTCACAGGAGCAGGATAGGACAGATACGCAGTATTTT.

This chain uses TRBV2 with TRBJ1-4, with a weak D call TRBD1 (6 bases). The CDR3 spans 15 residues. Germline-derived CDR1 and CDR2 are SNHLY and FYNNEI. Trimming pared 7 bases from V and 4 bases from J, leaving 16 bases between. CDR3 residues: CASTPQGFGNEKLFF. CDR3 in DNA: TGTGCCAGCACCCCACAGGGCTTCGGTAATGAAAAACTGTTTTTT.

The rearrangement joins TRBV18 to TRBJ2-1; 9 bases agree with TRBD2. Trimming removed 3 bases from V and 8 bases from J; junction bases left unmatched: 11. Germline assignment: CDR1 KGHSH and CDR2 LQKENI. The CDR3 totals 16 residues. CDR3 in DNA: TGTGCCAGCTCACCCCGACTAGCGGAGGGATCGGATGAGCAGTTCTTC. Residues: CASSPRLAEGSDEQFF.

The chain employs TRBV5-1 and TRBJ1-1, with D maybe TRBD1 (6 bases). This CDR3 comprises 14 residues. Per the germline V gene, CDR1 is SGHRS and CDR2 is YFSETQ. V was trimmed by 3 bases and J by 1 base, leaving 10 bases between them. CDR3 DNA: TGCGCCAGCAGCTCTATGACAGGGAACACTGAAGCTTTCTTT. Translation: CASSSMTGNTEAFF.

A few counts support this clone. The chain combines TRBV5-1 with TRBJ1-2, with D tentatively TRBD1 (6 bases). Trimming pared 0 bases from V and 3 bases from J, leaving 12 bases between. From germline, CDR1 is SGHRS and CDR2 YFSETQ. This CDR3 region has 15 residues. The DNA for the CDR3 is TGCGCCAGCAGCTTGGGGATATCAGGGGACTATGGCTACACCTTC. Translating gives CASSLGISGDYGYTF.

The genes are TRBV7-9 and TRBJ2-2; 9 positions agree with TRBD1. CDR1 and CDR2 from the germline V gene are SEHNR and FQNEAQ (reference sequence). CDR3 length equals 16 residues. J lost 0 bases, V lost 6 bases, and 5 bases had no gene match. The CDR3 DNA reads as TGTGCCAGCAGAATACAGGGGGCCGCGAACACCGGGGAGCTGTTTTTT. It codes for CASRIQGAANTGELFF.

The chain uses TRBV5-8 and TRBJ1-5; D perhaps matches TRBD1 (5 bases). Trimming stripped 0 bases from V and 5 bases from J, with 18 bases between. Germline V lookup: CDR1 SGHTS, CDR2 YDEGEE. The CDR3 has 17 residues. CDR3 nucleotides: TGTGCCAGCAGCTTGGGAGACAATGGGGCAGGTGATCAGCCCCAGCATTTT. As protein: CASSLGDNGAGDQPQHF.

V usage is TRBV30 and J usage is TRBJ2-1; D unresolved. Germline CDR1 is GTSNPN and CDR2 is SVGIG (reference sequence). V gave up 1 base and J gave up 0 bases, with 10 bases separating them. The CDR3 is 15 residues long. The CDR3 DNA reads as TGTGCCTGGAGTGCCCGGAGAAGCTCCTACAATGAGCAGTTCTTC. Protein sequence: CAWSARRSSYNEQFF.

The sample holds one count of this clone. V and J are TRBV7-9 and TRBJ2-3, with 14 bases identical to TRBD2. With 5 bases clipped from V and 5 bases from J, the junction kept 6 bases outside the gene matches. Germline values: CDR1 SEHNR, CDR2 FQNEAQ (reference sequence). CDR3 length equals 16 residues. The CDR3 sequence is CASSPGLAGAGDTQYF. CDR3 sequence (DNA): TGTGCCAGCAGCCCGGGACTAGCGGGAGCTGGAGATACGCAGTATTTT.

This chain links TRBV28 with TRBJ2-1; 7 nucleotides agree with TRBD1. Trimming at V came to 4 bases and at J to 6 bases, leaving 12 bases not matched to a gene. The CDR3 is 16 residues long. CDR1 and CDR2 from the germline V gene are MDHEN and SYDVKM. The DNA of the CDR3 is TGTGCCAGCAGTTCTCCTCGACAGGGTGAACGCAATGAGCAGTTCTTC. This sequence encodes CASSSPRQGERNEQFF.

J is TRBJ2-7 and V is TRBV7-2; tentatively, D is TRBD2 (5 bases). CDR1 SGHTA and CDR2 FQGNSA come from the germline V gene. This CDR3 has 13 residues. The V and J ends lost 1 base and 4 bases respectively, with 8 bases between them. The CDR3 sequence is CASSLGWRYEQYF. The CDR3 DNA is TGTGCCAGCAGCTTAGGCTGGAGGTACGAGCAGTACTTC. Based on the CDR3 plus reference TRBV7-2 and TRBJ2-7, the full variable domain is GAGVSQSPSNKVTEKGKDVELRCDPISGHTALYWYRQSLGQGLEFLIYFQGNSAPDKSGLPSDRFSAERTGGSVSTLTIQRTQQEDSAVYLCASSLGWRYEQYFGPGTRLTVT.

The chain links TRBV6-5 to TRBJ2-3, with 8 bases lining up with TRBD1. The germline CDR1 and CDR2 sequences are MNHEY and SVGAGI. Germline trimming cut 5 bases from V and 4 bases from J; bases unmatched to any gene: 8. This CDR3 is built from 15 residues. This CDR3 reads CASSTPGQGSDTQYF. The CDR3 DNA follows: TGTGCCAGCAGTACCCCAGGACAGGGTTCAGATACGCAGTATTTT.

The chain combines TRBV9 with TRBJ2-7; 10 bases fit TRBD2. Germline trimming cut 0 bases from V and 4 bases from J; bases unmatched to any gene: 4. Germline CDR1 and CDR2: SGDLS and YYNGEE. The CDR3 loop spans 15 amino acids. This CDR3 is CASSVASSGRYEQYF. In DNA form, the CDR3 reads TGTGCCAGCAGCGTAGCCTCTAGCGGGAGATACGAGCAGTACTTC.

The chain is built from TRBV21-1 and TRBJ2-3; no DNA check was done on the table's D call, TRBD2. TRBV21-1 is described as a pseudogene. The CDR3 contains 14 residues. CDR3 in DNA: TGTGCCACCTCGGACGGACTCTCCCCCGATACGCAGTATTTT. This codes for CATSDGLSPDTQYF.

The rearrangement links TRBV18 to TRBJ2-3, with 11 positions matching TRBD2. CDR1 is KGHSH and CDR2 is LQKENI in the germline V gene. Losses at the gene ends were 3 bases for V and 5 bases for J; bases not matched to a gene: 1. This CDR3 comprises 14 residues. This CDR3 reads CASSPGTSGDTQYF. In nucleotides, the CDR3 is TGTGCCAGCTCACCGGGGACTAGCGGAGATACGCAGTATTTT.

This clone was found once. J is TRBJ2-2 and V is TRBV5-1; 10 bases map to TRBD1. V trimming: 0 bases; J trimming: 7 bases; junction bases outside the gene matches: 6. The CDR3 is 16 amino acids. Germline V gives CDR1 SGHRS, CDR2 YFSETQ. For the CDR3, the DNA is TGCGCCAGCAGCTTGGATGCGACAGGGGGCTTCGGGGAGCTGTTTTTT. Amino acids: CASSLDATGGFGELFF.

This chain links TRBV28 with TRBJ2-7; maybe TRBD2 (6 bases). The V and J ends lost 2 bases and 2 bases respectively, with 10 bases between them. The germline CDR1 and CDR2 sequences are MDHEN and SYDVKM. The CDR3 totals 14 residues. The CDR3 region is CASSLLTRPYEQYF. In nucleotides, the CDR3 is TGTGCCAGCAGTTTACTGACTAGACCCTACGAGCAGTACTTC.

V gene TRBV7-3 combines with J gene TRBJ2-6; 12 bases fit TRBD2. The germline V gene has CDR1 SGHTA and CDR2 FQGTGA. V dropped 1 base and J dropped 2; count of bases not matched to a gene: 9. The CDR3 loop spans 20 amino acids. The DNA for the CDR3 is TGTGCCAGCAGCTTAAGGGCTAGCGGGAGGGCCATTACTGGGGCCAACGTCCTGACTTTC. Its translation is CASSLRASGRAITGANVLTF.